Listed below are T cell receptor beta chains from one sample, sequenced in a study of T cell responses to AZD1222 COVID-19 vaccine. Method: immunoSEQ multiplex PCR; TCRdb's copy keeps in-frame clones and lacks some. The sample includes 150,000 to 200,000 clones, 85% to 95% seen only once; the top ten take 1% to 1.5%. The sample consisted of peripheral blood, taken on day 0 of AZD1222 vaccination. All receptors derive from an adult in good health. The CDR3 runs from the conserved cysteine through the conserved F or W. D genes are given only for firm matches. Size values are once, few and many counts, or a class for expanded clones, and some rows have none.

V: TRBV18
D: .
J: TRBJ1-5
size: once
DNA: TGTGCCAGCTCATTAGGACAAGGGGACGGGCCCCAGCATTTT
CDR3: CASSLGQGDGPQHF

V: TRBV27
D: TRBD1
J: TRBJ1-2
size: .
DNA: TGTGCCAGCAGTTTATCGACAGGGACTTATGGCTACACCTTC
CDR3: CASSLSTGTYGYTF

V: TRBV9
D: TRBD1
J: TRBJ1-1
size: .
DNA: TGTGCCAGCAGCGGGGACAGATCGGGAGCTTTCTTT
CDR3: CASSGDRSGAFF

V: TRBV5-8
D: .
J: TRBJ2-3
size: .
DNA: TGTGCCAGCAGAGGACTAGGGGGAGGTACGCAGTATTTT
CDR3: CASRGLGGGTQYF

V: TRBV3-1/TRBV3-2
D: .
J: TRBJ1-6
size: .
DNA: TGTGCCAGCAGCCAAGCGTCAGGGTGGTCACCCCTCCACTTT
CDR3: CASSQASGWSPLHF

V: TRBV28
D: .
J: TRBJ1-1
size: once
DNA: TGTGCCAGCAGTTTTAATGTTCGATCTGAAGCTTTCTTT
CDR3: CASSFNVRSEAFF

V: TRBV5-4
D: TRBD2
J: TRBJ2-7
size: .
DNA: TGTGCCAGCAGCTCCGGGGGGTACGAGCAGTACTTC
CDR3: CASSSGGYEQYF

V: TRBV5-1
D: .
J: TRBJ1-2
size: .
DNA: TGCGCCAGCAGCAGCGGGACGGAGGGTTACTATGGCTACACCTTC
CDR3: CASSSGTEGYYGYTF

V: TRBV27
D: TRBD1
J: TRBJ1-2
size: .
DNA: TGTGCCAGCAGTTCCGACAGGGGGCGCCCTGGAGGCTATGGCTACACCTTC
CDR3: CASSSDRGRPGGYGYTF

V: TRBV11-2
D: .
J: TRBJ2-3
size: .
DNA: TGTGCCAGCAGCTTAAGCACAGATACGCAGTATTTT
CDR3: CASSLSTDTQYF

V: TRBV19
D: TRBD2
J: TRBJ2-2
size: .
DNA: TGTGCCAGTAGAAGCGAGCGGGGGGGCCTTGGCACCGGGGAGCTGTTTTTT
CDR3: CASRSERGGLGTGELFF

V: TRBV10-2
D: TRBD1
J: TRBJ1-6
size: .
DNA: TGCGCCAGCAGTGGGACAGGGATGTACTCCTATAATTCACCCCTCCACTTT
CDR3: CASSGTGMYSYNSPLHF

V: TRBV2
D: .
J: TRBJ2-1
size: .
DNA: TGTGCCAGCAGTGAAGGTAGCAGGGAACAGGGCTACAATGAGCAGTTCTTC
CDR3: CASSEGSREQGYNEQFF

V: TRBV6-2/TRBV6-3
D: TRBD1
J: TRBJ1-2
size: .
DNA: TGTGCCAGCAGCTGGACAGGGGACGACTATGGCTACACCTTC
CDR3: CASSWTGDDYGYTF

V: TRBV12-5
D: TRBD1
J: TRBJ2-3
size: once
DNA: TGTGCTAGTGGTTTGGTCCAGGGGGTCGGCACAGATACGCAGTATTTT
CDR3: CASGLVQGVGTDTQYF

V: TRBV28
D: TRBD1
J: TRBJ1-2
size: .
DNA: TGTGCCAGCAGTTTGGGACAAGGGGGCGGCTACACCTTC
CDR3: CASSLGQGGGYTF

V: TRBV3-1/TRBV3-2
D: .
J: TRBJ2-5
size: .
DNA: TGTGCCAGCAGCCGGCCTCCTAGGGGGTACCAAGAGACCCAGTACTTC
CDR3: CASSRPPRGYQETQYF

V: TRBV6-2/TRBV6-3
D: .
J: TRBJ1-3
size: .
DNA: TGTGCCAGCAGTTACTCGGCCTGGGTTTCTGGAAACACCATATATTTT
CDR3: CASSYSAWVSGNTIYF

V: TRBV29-1
D: .
J: TRBJ2-7
size: .
DNA: TGCGCCGTCGGGGGTGGGTCCTACGAGCAGTACTTC
CDR3: CAVGGGSYEQYF

V: TRBV4-3
D: .
J: TRBJ2-1
size: .
DNA: TGCGCCAGCAGCCAAGACTCCCTAGGGTACAATGAGCAGTTCTTC
CDR3: CASSQDSLGYNEQFF

V: TRBV6-6
D: .
J: TRBJ2-7
size: .
DNA: TGTGCCAGCAGTGGGGGCAGCTCCTACGAGCAGTACTTC
CDR3: CASSGGSSYEQYF

V: TRBV7-3
D: .
J: TRBJ2-1
size: .
DNA: TGTGCCAGCAGCTTCACACCTGGGGCTTACAATGAGCAGTTCTTC
CDR3: CASSFTPGAYNEQFF

V: TRBV18
D: TRBD1
J: TRBJ1-2
size: .
DNA: TGTGCCAGCTCCCCAGGGGGCGCCACCATTTATGGCTACACCTTC
CDR3: CASSPGGATIYGYTF

V: TRBV11-2
D: .
J: TRBJ2-7
size: .
DNA: TGTGCCAGCAGCTTAGCCTTCGCCGTGTACGAGCAGTACTTC
CDR3: CASSLAFAVYEQYF

V: TRBV10-3
D: .
J: TRBJ1-5
size: .
DNA: TGTGCCATCATGTCCCCCGGTGGGCCCCAGCATTTT
CDR3: CAIMSPGGPQHF

V: TRBV2
D: .
J: TRBJ1-5
size: .
DNA: TGTGCCAGCAGCCTTTACCCCCAGCCCCAGCATTTT
CDR3: CASSLYPQPQHF

V: TRBV10-3
D: .
J: TRBJ1-1
size: .
DNA: TGTGCCATCAGTGAGCGGCAAGGACAGTCCCAAAGAGCTTTCTTT
CDR3: CAISERQGQSQRAFF

V: TRBV9
D: .
J: TRBJ1-4
size: .
DNA: TGTGCCAGCAGCCCGGGAGTGCAAACAGCTAATGAAAAACTGTTTTTT
CDR3: CASSPGVQTANEKLFF

V: TRBV4-1
D: TRBD2
J: TRBJ2-5
size: once
DNA: TGCGCCAGCAGCCAAGAGGCGACTAGCGCTGCAGAGACCCAGTACTTC
CDR3: CASSQEATSAAETQYF

V: TRBV7-3
D: .
J: TRBJ1-2
size: .
DNA: TGTGCCAGCAGCTTATCAGCGGCTAACTATGGCTACACCTTC
CDR3: CASSLSAANYGYTF

V: TRBV6-5
D: .
J: TRBJ2-7
size: .
DNA: TGTGCCAGCAGTTACTTGTCCAACTCCAACGAGCAGTACTTC
CDR3: CASSYLSNSNEQYF

V: TRBV13
D: TRBD1
J: TRBJ2-7
size: .
DNA: TGTGCCAGCAGCTTAGGAAGACAGGGGGCGAACGAGCAGTACTTC
CDR3: CASSLGRQGANEQYF

V: TRBV28
D: .
J: TRBJ1-2
size: .
DNA: TGTGCCAGCAGTTTAGCTCTAGGGGTTTATGGCTACACCTTC
CDR3: CASSLALGVYGYTF